Below, 24 T cell receptor beta chains from the same sample are listed, as sequenced in a study of cytomegalovirus exposure and HLA in healthy donors. PCR employed 60 Vbeta and 13 Jbeta primers. Data came from immunoSEQ multiplex PCR; TCRdb stores just in-frame clones and leaves some out. The table has roughly 100,000 clones, 83% seen once. The source material was PBMCs. All receptors derive from a man aged 18 to 35 in good health and CMV-seronegative.

The chain links TRBV7-2 to TRBJ1-1; unclear D gene. The CDR3 has 14 residues. Germline CDR1 SGHTA, CDR2 FQGNSA. V dropped 2 bases and J dropped 8 bases, with 15 bases sitting between them. The DNA for the CDR3 is TGTGCCAGCAGCTTACGTTCGGGTGGGAGGGAAGCTTTCTTT. Amino acids: CASSLRSGGREAFF.

J is TRBJ2-7 and V is TRBV19; 7 bases match TRBD2. V shed 2 bases and J 3 bases; nucleotides not matched to a gene: 1. The CDR3 spans 13 residues. The germline gives CDR1 LNHDA, CDR2 SQIVND (reference sequence). CDR3 amino acids: CASSIRDYYEQYF. CDR3 DNA: TGTGCCAGTAGTATAAGGGACTACTACGAGCAGTACTTC. The full variable domain, completed using reference TRBV19 and TRBJ2-7, is DGGITQSPKYLFRKEGQNVTLSCEQNLNHDAMYWYRQDPGQGLRLIYYSQIVNDFQKGDIAEGYSVSREKKESFPLTVTSAQKNPTAFYLCASSIRDYYEQYFGPGTRLTVT.

The chain combines TRBV7-9 with TRBJ2-3, with 11 bases that match TRBD2. This CDR3 comprises 15 residues. V was pared by 4 bases and J by 8 bases, with 8 bases of the junction left unmatched. CDR1 and CDR2 from the germline V gene are SEHNR and FQNEAQ (reference sequence). Written as DNA, the CDR3 is TGTGCCAGCAGCTCTGATAGCGGGAGGGGGGCTACGCAGTATTTT. Translation gives CASSSDSGRGATQYF.

This clone was detected a few times. The chain couples TRBV7-3 to TRBJ2-3; D may be TRBD2 (6 bases). Germline V gives CDR1 SGHTA, CDR2 FQGTGA. The CDR3 covers 14 residues. V was shortened by 5 bases and J by 2 bases, with 11 bases between the two germline ends. CDR3 sequence: CASSPQDYTDTQYF. DNA for the CDR3: TGTGCCAGCAGCCCACAGGACTACACAGATACGCAGTATTTT. The whole variable domain, remainder taken from reference TRBV7-3 and TRBJ2-3, is GAGVSQTPSNKVTEKGKYVELRCDPISGHTALYWYRQSLGQGPEFLIYFQGTGAADDSGLPNDRFFAVRPEGSVSTLKIQRTERGDSAVYLCASSPQDYTDTQYFGPGTRLTVL.

The rearrangement links TRBV21-1 to TRBJ2-1; the table's TRBD2 call for D was not verified on the DNA. TRBV21-1 is shown as a pseudogene. This CDR3 region has 19 residues. The CDR3 DNA follows: TGTGCCAGCACCCAAAAGAACGGGACTAGCGGATCCTCCTACAATGAGCAGTTCTTC. It is translated as CASTQKNGTSGSSYNEQFF.

CDR3 loop: CASSPSSDTQYF. CDR3 sequence (DNA): TGTGCCAGCTCACCATCGTCAGATACGCAGTATTTT. The chain uses TRBV18 and TRBJ2-3, with D unresolved. This CDR3 has 12 residues. The V gene's germline CDR1 is KGHSH and CDR2 LQKENI. V lost 2 bases to trimming and J lost 4 bases, with 4 bases between them.

Here the CDR3 reads CASSLGRDRGWETQYF. CDR3 sequence (DNA): TGTGCCAGCAGCTTAGGCCGGGACAGGGGGTGGGAGACCCAGTACTTC. The chain joins TRBV7-7 to TRBJ2-5; 11 positions match TRBD1. Germline values: CDR1 SSHAT, CDR2 FNYEAQ (reference sequence). This CDR3 contains 16 residues. Losses at the gene ends were 1 base for V and 5 bases for J; bases not matched to a gene: 6.

This chain uses TRBV11-2 with TRBJ2-3; 8 bases line up with TRBD2. Germline V lookup: CDR1 SGHAT, CDR2 FQNNGV. The V and J ends lost 3 bases and 1 base, in that order; junction bases with no gene match: 6. This CDR3 region has 16 residues. The CDR3, as DNA: TGTGCCAGCAGCTTTTTGACGGGAGGGCGCACAGATACGCAGTATTTT. Translation gives CASSFLTGGRTDTQYF.

CDR3 bases: TGCGCCAGCCTCGGGGGGAGGGCCGGGAATGAGCAGTTCTTC. It codes for CASLGGRAGNEQFF. This chain uses TRBV4-1 with TRBJ2-1; the match to TRBD2 covers 7 bases. The trim removed 8 bases at V and 7 bases at J, leaving 11 bases unmatched. The length of the CDR3 is 14 residues. Germline CDR1 reads MGHRA; CDR2 reads YSYEKL.

The rearrangement uses TRBV7-3 and TRBJ2-1, with 11 bases matching TRBD2. Per germline, CDR1 SGHTA and CDR2 FQGTGA. The CDR3 loop spans 17 amino acids. V lost 2 bases to trimming and J lost 4 bases; unmatched junction nucleotides: 7. CDR3 region: CASSLAVTSGKYNEQFF. The CDR3, as DNA: TGTGCCAGCAGCTTAGCGGTGACTAGCGGGAAATACAATGAGCAGTTCTTC.

This rearrangement joins TRBV6-5 to TRBJ2-1, with TRBD2 matching 8 bases. Germline V gene sequence: CDR1 MNHEY, CDR2 SVGAGI. The CDR3 consists of 15 residues. V was clipped by 5 bases and J by 8 bases; unmatched bases: 11. DNA of the CDR3: TGTGCCAGCAGTCCGGTTAGCGGGGACATCCATGAGCAGTTCTTC. This codes for CASSPVSGDIHEQFF.

The chain couples TRBV9 to TRBJ1-4, with TRBD1 matching over 8 bases. The germline gives CDR1 SGDLS, CDR2 YYNGEE. The CDR3 loop spans 15 amino acids. V shed 2 bases and J 7 bases; nucleotides not matched to a gene: 7. The CDR3 protein is CASSVDRGGSEKLFF. DNA of the CDR3: TGTGCCAGCAGCGTCGACAGGGGAGGCAGTGAAAAACTGTTTTTT. Combining the CDR3 with reference TRBV9 and TRBJ1-4 gives the whole variable domain DSGVTQTPKHLITATGQRVTLRCSPRSGDLSVYWYQQSLDQGLQFLIQYYNGEERAKGNILERFSAQQFPDLHSELNLSSLELGDSALYFCASSVDRGGSEKLFFGSGTQLSVL.

The V gene is TRBV6-5, the J gene TRBJ1-1; 7 bases match TRBD1. Germline V gives CDR1 MNHEY, CDR2 SVGAGI. V trimming: 2 bases; J trimming: 1 base; junction bases outside the gene matches: 4. CDR3 length: 15 amino acids. The CDR3 sequence is CASSYLTGTNTEAFF. The CDR3 DNA follows: TGTGCCAGCAGTTACCTGACAGGGACGAACACTGAAGCTTTCTTT.

The CDR3 loop is CASSLVSGLRGYGYTF. CDR3 DNA sequence: TGTGCCAGCAGCTTAGTGTCAGGGCTTCGTGGATATGGCTACACCTTC. The gene calls are TRBV11-2 and TRBJ1-2, with a possible D match to TRBD1 (5 bases). V lost 1 base to trimming and J lost 5 bases, with 17 bases between them. The germline gives CDR1 SGHAT, CDR2 FQNNGV. CDR3 length equals 16 residues.

The chain combines TRBV7-3 with TRBJ2-1, with 7 bases that match TRBD1. The germline V gene encodes CDR1 SGHTA and CDR2 FQGTGA. Trimming cost V 5 bases and J 1 base; bases outside gene matches: 5. This CDR3 comprises 15 residues. CDR3 region: CASSQNRGSYNEQFF. CDR3 sequence (DNA): TGTGCCAGCAGCCAAAACAGGGGTTCCTACAATGAGCAGTTCTTC.

CDR3 bases: TGTGCCAGCAGTGGCGGGGGCCTCACAGATACGCAGTATTTT. Amino acid sequence: CASSGGGLTDTQYF. The V gene is TRBV6-6, the J gene TRBJ2-3; possibly TRBD2 for D (7 bases). The CDR3 sequence is 14 residues long. Looked up from germline, CDR1 is MNHNY and CDR2 is SVGAGI (reference sequence). Trimming pared 5 bases from V and 2 bases from J, leaving 11 bases between.

This clone appeared once. V gene TRBV29-1 combines with J gene TRBJ2-7, with a weak D call TRBD1 (6 bases). V lost 4 bases to trimming and J lost 3 bases, with 16 bases between them. CDR3 length: 14 residues. CDR1 SQVTM and CDR2 ANQGSEA come from the germline V gene. For the CDR3, the DNA is TGCAGCGTTGGTTCATGGGGGCAATACTACGAGCAGTACTTC. It yields the protein CSVGSWGQYYEQYF.

The J gene is TRBJ2-7, the V gene TRBV11-2; D not resolved. Trimming removed 1 base at V and 4 bases at J, with 17 bases between. Germline V gene lookup returns CDR1 SGHAT and CDR2 FQNNGV. The CDR3 is 16 amino acids. CDR3 nucleotides: TGTGCCAGCAGCTTAGGACTCCCCGAAGAATCTTACGAGCAGTACTTC. Translating it yields CASSLGLPEESYEQYF. Full variable domain (remainder filled in from reference TRBV11-2 and TRBJ2-7): EAGVAQSPRYKIIEKRQSVAFWCNPISGHATLYWYQQILGQGPKLLIQFQNNGVVDDSQLPKDRFSAERLKGVDSTLKIQPAKLEDSAVYLCASSLGLPEESYEQYFGPGTRLTVT.

The sample holds one count of this clone. The V gene is TRBV9, the J gene TRBJ2-1; 11 bases align to TRBD1. Germline values: CDR1 SGDLS, CDR2 YYNGEE. This CDR3 is built from 14 residues. Unmatched junction bases numbered 5, after V lost 3 bases and J lost 9 bases. The CDR3 DNA follows: TGTGCCAGCAGCGCTGGGGACAGGGGGATTGAGCAGTTCTTC. As protein: CASSAGDRGIEQFF.

V and J are TRBV28 and TRBJ1-2; 10 nucleotides line up with TRBD1. The CDR3 length is 15 residues. Losses at the gene ends were 6 bases for V and 5 bases for J; bases not matched to a gene: 9. Germline values: CDR1 MDHEN, CDR2 SYDVKM. CDR3 loop: CASSRGTGVGYGYTF. Here the CDR3 DNA reads TGTGCCAGCAGCCGAGGGACAGGGGTAGGGTATGGCTACACCTTC.

The J gene is TRBJ2-3, the V gene TRBV5-5; TRBD2 aligns across 11 bases. Germline V lookup: CDR1 SGHKS, CDR2 YYEKEE (reference sequence). CDR3 size: 17 residues. Unmatched junction bases numbered 7, after V lost 3 bases and J lost 1 base. The CDR3 is CASSSGTSGLRTDTQYF. CDR3 nucleotides: TGTGCCAGCAGCTCCGGGACTAGCGGCTTACGCACAGATACGCAGTATTTT.

The chain joins TRBV18 to TRBJ2-7; 7 nucleotides line up with TRBD2. Germline trimming cut 8 bases from V and 2 bases from J; bases unmatched to any gene: 6. Germline values: CDR1 KGHSH, CDR2 LQKENI. The CDR3 runs 13 residues. This chain's CDR3 is CASVFGRAYEQYF. Here the CDR3 DNA reads TGTGCCAGCGTTTTTGGGAGGGCCTACGAGCAGTACTTC. Using reference TRBV18 and TRBJ2-7 for the parts outside the CDR3, the full variable domain is NAGVMQNPRHLVRRRGQEARLRCSPMKGHSHVYWYRQLPEEGLKFMVYLQKENIIDESGMPKERFSAEFPKEGPSILRIQQVVRGDSAAYFCASVFGRAYEQYFGPGTRLTVT.

CDR3 DNA sequence: TGTGCCAGCAGTGTCTCGGACAGAACCTACGAGCAGTACTTC. Translation gives CASSVSDRTYEQYF. The rearrangement links TRBV6-1 to TRBJ2-7; TRBD1 is a possible D gene (6 bases). The CDR3 covers 14 residues. Trimming removed 4 bases from V and 2 bases from J, with 12 bases in between. Germline V gives CDR1 MNHNS, CDR2 SASEGT.

Of note for this clone: The sample carries other DNA sequences with the same CDR3. The V and J genes are TRBV5-1 and TRBJ2-7; a possible D gene is TRBD1 (7 bases). Trimming pared 5 bases from V and 0 bases from J, leaving 12 bases between. The CDR3 totals 14 residues. CDR1 SGHRS and CDR2 YFSETQ come from the germline V gene. The CDR3 loop reads CASSRGTASYEQYF. CDR3 bases: TGCGCCAGCAGTCGCGGGACAGCCTCCTACGAGCAGTACTTC.